In this sample, the clone carrying this TCR beta chain turned up once. The sample belongs to a study of blood T cell repertoires in COVID-19. Overall study context: The study drew acute and convalescent COVID-19 samples from the United States, Italy and Spain. PBMCs, B-cell-depleted T cells, or T cells provided the cDNA or gDNA that made up the material.

As processed by the authors: Estimation of nucleated cell counts relied on the amplification of reference gene primers. TCRdb's table, derived via immunoSEQ multiplex PCR, lists solely in-frame clones and lacks some. For V, J and clone size, that table is used; D and trimming come from the DNA. The repertoire has tens of thousands of clones, 65% to 90% of them found once; the top ten carry around 27%. V lost 10 bases, J lost 7 bases, and 15 bases lay in between. This CDR3 contains 13 residues. Germline-derived CDR1 and CDR2 are SGHNT and YYREEE (reference sequence). This clonotype was sampled from a human donor in a cohort sampled during active COVID-19. The sample consisted of peripheral blood. The rearrangement links TRBV5-4 to TRBJ1-6; D gene ambiguous. The CDR3 reads CAAHQEGNSPLHF. CDR3 bases: TGTGCCGCCCACCAGGAGGGAAATTCACCCCTCCACTTT.